This T cell receptor (beta chain) was profiled in a study of shared clonotypes between healthy human individuals. The germline V gene encodes CDR1 SQVTM and CDR2 ANQGSEA. V dropped 4 bases and J dropped 4 bases, with 8 bases sitting between them. The CDR3 has 12 amino acids. Libraries were prepared by immunoSEQ multiplex PCR; TCRdb keeps only in-frame clonotypes and omits some of them. This sample has more than 850,000 clones, with about 80% found just once. The source material was memory CD4+ T cells from PBMCs. Subset meaning: CD45RA-negative fraction. This receptor was obtained from a young man in good health. Some clones in this sample may be carry-over from other donors' samples. This sequence joins TRBV29-1 and TRBJ1-3; D unresolved. The CDR3 protein is CSVAGNGNTIYF. In nucleotides, the CDR3 is TGCAGCGTTGCAGGAAACGGAAACACCATATATTTT.